The 6 T cell receptor beta chains below all came from one sample that was sequenced in a study of blood T cell repertoires in COVID-19. Profiled with immunoSEQ multiplex PCR; TCRdb holds only in-frame clones, not every one. The data show some 350,000 clones, about four fifths seen once. What was sequenced was peripheral blood. These receptors were taken from a man between 25 and 39 years old with active or convalescent COVID-19.

This clone occurred once. V is TRBV18 and J is TRBJ2-7; D not resolved. Trimming removed 2 bases from V and 9 bases from J, with 8 bases in between. The CDR3 contains 11 residues. CDR1 is KGHSH, CDR2 LQKENI, per germline. The CDR3 sequence: CASSPERRQYF. CDR3 bases: TGTGCCAGCTCACCAGAGAGGCGGCAGTACTTC. Together with reference TRBV18 and TRBJ2-7, the CDR3 gives the full variable domain: NAGVMQNPRHLVRRRGQEARLRCSPMKGHSHVYWYRQLPEEGLKFMVYLQKENIIDESGMPKERFSAEFPKEGPSILRIQQVVRGDSAAYFCASSPERRQYFGPGTRLTVT.

This clone came up once. The V call is TRBV29-1, the J call TRBJ1-2; 7 bases fit TRBD1. The CDR3 sequence is 12 residues long. The trim removed 3 bases at V and 6 bases at J, leaving 4 bases unmatched. CDR1 and CDR2 (germline): SQVTM, ANQGSEA. The CDR3 DNA reads TGCAGCGTTGACCCCAGGGGGGATGGCTACACCTTC. It codes for CSVDPRGDGYTF.

This sequence joins TRBV4-3 and TRBJ1-4; the match to TRBD1 covers 11 bases. The CDR3 consists of 17 residues. Germline V gene lookup returns CDR1 LGHNA and CDR2 YSLEER. Trimming at V came to 2 bases and at J to 5 bases, leaving 7 bases not matched to a gene. The CDR3 spells CASSQLDRGLGNEKLFF. DNA of the CDR3: TGCGCCAGCAGCCAACTGGACAGGGGGCTTGGGAATGAAAAACTGTTTTTT.

This clone has more than one count but fewer than ten. The chain combines TRBV5-1 with TRBJ2-5, with 8 bases that match TRBD2. Looked up from germline, CDR1 is SGHRS and CDR2 is YFSETQ. V lost 4 bases to trimming and J lost 4 bases; unmatched junction nucleotides: 6. The CDR3 spans 14 residues. In DNA, the CDR3 is TGCGCCAGCAGCGCGGGACTAGGGAGAGAGACCCAGTACTTC. Its protein product is CASSAGLGRETQYF. Drawing the rest from reference TRBV5-1 and TRBJ2-5, the complete variable domain is KAGVTQTPRYLIKTRGQQVTLSCSPISGHRSVSWYQQTPGQGLQFLFEYFSETQRNKGNFPGRFSGRQFSNSRSEMNVSTLELGDSALYLCASSAGLGRETQYFGPGTRLLVL.

V gene TRBV7-2 combines with J gene TRBJ2-1; D is possibly TRBD2 (5 bases). Trimming cost V 2 bases and J 5 bases, with 13 bases left between them. There are 15 residues in the CDR3. Germline CDR1 is SGHTA and CDR2 is FQGNSA. The CDR3: CASSLSGLMDNEQFF. The CDR3 DNA follows: TGTGCCAGCAGCTTATCTGGACTTATGGACAATGAGCAGTTCTTC.

The V call is TRBV5-1, the J call TRBJ2-7; no clear D gene. The CDR3 totals 15 residues. V dropped 4 bases and J dropped 0 bases, with 14 bases sitting between them. Germline V gene data show CDR1 as SGHRS and CDR2 as YFSETQ. CDR3: CASSLTVMSSYEQYF. The CDR3 DNA is TGCGCCAGCAGCCTAACAGTGATGAGCTCCTACGAGCAGTACTTC. Combining the CDR3 with reference TRBV5-1 and TRBJ2-7 gives the whole variable domain KAGVTQTPRYLIKTRGQQVTLSCSPISGHRSVSWYQQTPGQGLQFLFEYFSETQRNKGNFPGRFSGRQFSNSRSEMNVSTLELGDSALYLCASSLTVMSSYEQYFGPGTRLTVT.